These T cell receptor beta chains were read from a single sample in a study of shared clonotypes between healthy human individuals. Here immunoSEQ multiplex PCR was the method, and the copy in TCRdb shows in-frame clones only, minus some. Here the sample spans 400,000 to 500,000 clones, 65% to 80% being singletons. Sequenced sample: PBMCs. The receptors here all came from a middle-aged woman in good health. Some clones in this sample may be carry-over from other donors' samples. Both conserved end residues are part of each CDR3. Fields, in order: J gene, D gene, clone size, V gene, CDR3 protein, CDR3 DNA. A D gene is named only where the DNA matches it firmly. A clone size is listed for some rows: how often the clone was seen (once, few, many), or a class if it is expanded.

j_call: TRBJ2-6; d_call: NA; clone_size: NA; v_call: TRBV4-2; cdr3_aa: CASSREIGVGISGANVLTF; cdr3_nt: TGTGCCAGCAGTCGAGAGATCGGGGTGGGAATCTCTGGGGCCAACGTCCTGACTTTC
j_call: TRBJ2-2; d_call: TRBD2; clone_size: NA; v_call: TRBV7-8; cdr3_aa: CASRPRLAGGPQGAGELFF; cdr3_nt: TGTGCCAGCAGACCGAGACTAGCGGGAGGACCTCAGGGGGCCGGGGAGCTGTTTTTT
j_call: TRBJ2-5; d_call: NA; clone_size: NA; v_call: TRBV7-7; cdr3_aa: CASSLFDRNQETQYF; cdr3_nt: TGTGCCAGCAGCTTATTCGACAGAAACCAAGAGACCCAGTACTTC
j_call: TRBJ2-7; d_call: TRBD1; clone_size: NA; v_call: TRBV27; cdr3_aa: CASRLSTGGYYEQYF; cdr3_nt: TGTGCCAGCAGGTTATCGACAGGGGGGTACTACGAGCAGTACTTC
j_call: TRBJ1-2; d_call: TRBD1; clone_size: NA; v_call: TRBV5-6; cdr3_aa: CASNRQGEIYGYTF; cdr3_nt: TGTGCCAGCAACCGACAGGGGGAGATCTATGGCTACACCTTC
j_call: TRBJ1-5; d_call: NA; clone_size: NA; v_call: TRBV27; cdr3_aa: CARGQRTAKGNQPQHF; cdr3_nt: TGTGCCAGAGGACAGCGTACCGCAAAGGGCAATCAGCCCCAGCATTTT
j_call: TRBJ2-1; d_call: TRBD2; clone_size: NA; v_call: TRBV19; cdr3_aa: CASSIRPSGRGYNEQFF; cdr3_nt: TGTGCCAGTAGTATTCGGCCTAGCGGGAGAGGATACAATGAGCAGTTCTTC
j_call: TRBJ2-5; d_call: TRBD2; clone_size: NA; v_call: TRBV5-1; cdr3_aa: CASSPGLAGGAETQYF; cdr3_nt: TGCGCCAGCAGCCCGGGACTAGCGGGAGGGGCGGAGACCCAGTACTTC
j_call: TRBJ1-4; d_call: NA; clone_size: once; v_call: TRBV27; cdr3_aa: CASRVRTNEKLFF; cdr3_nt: TGTGCCAGCAGGGTGAGGACTAATGAAAAACTGTTTTTT
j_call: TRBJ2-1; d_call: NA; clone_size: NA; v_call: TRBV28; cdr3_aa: CASSFYNEQFF; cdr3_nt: TGTGCCAGCAGTTTTTACAATGAGCAGTTCTTC
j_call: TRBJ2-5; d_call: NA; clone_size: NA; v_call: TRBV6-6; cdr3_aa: CASSYGGDQETQYF; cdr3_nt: TGTGCCAGCAGTTACGGCGGGGACCAAGAGACCCAGTACTTC
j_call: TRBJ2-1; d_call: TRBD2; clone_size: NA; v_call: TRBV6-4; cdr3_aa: CASSERLAGGYNEQFF; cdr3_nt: TGTGCCAGCAGTGAGCGACTAGCGGGAGGGTACAATGAGCAGTTCTTC
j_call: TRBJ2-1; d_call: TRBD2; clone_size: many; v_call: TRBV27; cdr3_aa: CASNDAWREGNEQFF; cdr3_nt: TGTGCCAGCAACGATGCTTGGCGGGAGGGGAATGAGCAGTTCTTC
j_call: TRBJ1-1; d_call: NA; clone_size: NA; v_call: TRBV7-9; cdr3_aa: CASSLLRAYPEAFF; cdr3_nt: TGTGCCAGCAGCTTACTTCGGGCATACCCAGAAGCTTTCTTT
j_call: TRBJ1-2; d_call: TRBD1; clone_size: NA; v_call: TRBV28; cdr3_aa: CATSSGGEDYGYTF; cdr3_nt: TGTGCCACTTCGTCAGGGGGCGAAGACTATGGCTACACCTTC
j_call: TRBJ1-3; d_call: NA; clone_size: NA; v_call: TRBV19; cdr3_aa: CASTMGNSGNTIYF; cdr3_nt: TGTGCCAGTACGATGGGTAACTCTGGAAACACCATATATTTT
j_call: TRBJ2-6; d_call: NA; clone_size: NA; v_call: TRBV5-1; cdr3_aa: CASSSTRSGANVLTF; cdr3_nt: TGCGCCAGCAGCTCCACTCGCTCTGGGGCCAACGTCCTGACTTTC
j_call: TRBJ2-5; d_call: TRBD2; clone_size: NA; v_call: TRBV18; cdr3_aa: CASSPNVLAGGVQETQYF; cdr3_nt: TGTGCCAGCTCACCCAACGTACTAGCGGGGGGGGTCCAAGAGACCCAGTACTTC
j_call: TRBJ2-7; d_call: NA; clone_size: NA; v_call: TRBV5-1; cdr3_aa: CASAPGQLYEQYF; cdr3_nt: TGCGCCAGCGCCCCGGGACAACTCTACGAGCAGTACTTC
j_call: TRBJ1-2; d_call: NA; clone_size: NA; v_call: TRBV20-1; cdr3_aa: CSASSNYGYTF; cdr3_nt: TGCAGTGCTAGTAGTAACTATGGCTACACCTTC
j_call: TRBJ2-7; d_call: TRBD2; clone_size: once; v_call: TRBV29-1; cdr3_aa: CSVVTSGSIYEQYF; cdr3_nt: TGCAGCGTCGTGACTAGCGGGAGCATCTACGAGCAGTACTTC
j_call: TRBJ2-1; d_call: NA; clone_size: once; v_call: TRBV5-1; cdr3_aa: CASSLGGGTTYNEQFF; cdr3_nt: TGCGCCAGCAGCTTGGGCGGGGGCACAACCTACAATGAGCAGTTCTTC
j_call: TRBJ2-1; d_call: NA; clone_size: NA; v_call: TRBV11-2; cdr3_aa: CASSFLNRAGYNEQFF; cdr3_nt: TGTGCCAGCAGCTTTTTAAACCGGGCAGGCTACAATGAGCAGTTCTTC
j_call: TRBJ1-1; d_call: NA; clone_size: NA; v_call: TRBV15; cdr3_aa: CATSRLQGGRNTEAFF; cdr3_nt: TGTGCCACCAGCAGGTTACAAGGGGGGCGAAACACTGAAGCTTTCTTT
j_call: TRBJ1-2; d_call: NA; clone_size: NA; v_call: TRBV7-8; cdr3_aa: CASSPRTLYGGYTF; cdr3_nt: TGTGCCAGCAGCCCACGGACCCTCTACGGGGGCTACACCTTC
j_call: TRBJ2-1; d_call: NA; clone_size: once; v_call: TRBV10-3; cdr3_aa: CAISPLGSYNEQFF; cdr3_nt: TGTGCCATCAGTCCATTGGGCTCCTACAATGAGCAGTTCTTC
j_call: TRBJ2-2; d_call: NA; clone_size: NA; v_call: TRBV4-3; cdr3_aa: CASSQRYYGTGANTGELFF; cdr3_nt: TGCGCCAGCAGCCAGCGGTACTACGGGACGGGGGCAAACACCGGGGAGCTGTTTTTT
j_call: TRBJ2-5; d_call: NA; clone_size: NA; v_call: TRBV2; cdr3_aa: CASSEGLAGETQYF; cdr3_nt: TGTGCCAGCAGTGAAGGCCTAGCCGGGGAGACCCAGTACTTC
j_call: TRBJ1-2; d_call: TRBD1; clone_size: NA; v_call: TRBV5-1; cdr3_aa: CASSLGLGQGRNGYTF; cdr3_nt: TGCGCCAGCAGCTTGGGGCTAGGACAGGGAAGGAATGGCTACACCTTC
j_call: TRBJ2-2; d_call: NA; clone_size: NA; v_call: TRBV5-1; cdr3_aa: CASSEQANTGELFF; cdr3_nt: TGCGCCAGCTCGGAGCAGGCGAACACCGGGGAGCTGTTTTTT
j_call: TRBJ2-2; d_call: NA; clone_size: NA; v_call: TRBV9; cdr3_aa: CASSPQRARDGGELFF; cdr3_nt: TGTGCCAGCAGCCCACAGAGGGCCAGGGATGGCGGGGAGCTGTTTTTT
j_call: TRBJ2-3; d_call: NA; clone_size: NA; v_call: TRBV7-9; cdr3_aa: CASSQTSGPDTQYF; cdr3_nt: TGTGCCAGCAGCCAAACGTCCGGCCCTGATACGCAGTATTTT
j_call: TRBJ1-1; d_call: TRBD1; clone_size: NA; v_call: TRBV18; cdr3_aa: CASSLRTGLNTEAFF; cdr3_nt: TGTGCCAGCTCATTACGGACAGGATTGAACACTGAAGCTTTCTTT
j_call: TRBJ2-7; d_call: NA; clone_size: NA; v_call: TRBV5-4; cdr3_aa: CASRPGPNYEQYF; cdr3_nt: TGTGCCAGCCGGCCGGGACCAAACTACGAGCAGTACTTC
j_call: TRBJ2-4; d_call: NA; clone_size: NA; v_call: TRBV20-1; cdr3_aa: CSGGGEEVQYF; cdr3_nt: TGCAGTGGGGGCGGGGAAGAGGTTCAGTACTTC
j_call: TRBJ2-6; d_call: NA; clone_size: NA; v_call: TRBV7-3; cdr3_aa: CASSPHPDSFPSGANVLTF; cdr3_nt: TGTGCCAGCAGCCCCCACCCAGACAGTTTCCCCTCTGGGGCCAACGTCCTGACTTTC
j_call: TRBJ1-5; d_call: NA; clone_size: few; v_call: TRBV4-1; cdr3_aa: CASSQEAGPQHF; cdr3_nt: TGCGCCAGCAGCCAAGAAGCCGGGCCCCAGCATTTT
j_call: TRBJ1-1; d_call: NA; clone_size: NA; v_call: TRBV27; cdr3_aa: CASSPWSSTEAFF; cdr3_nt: TGTGCCAGCAGTCCTTGGTCGAGCACTGAAGCTTTCTTT
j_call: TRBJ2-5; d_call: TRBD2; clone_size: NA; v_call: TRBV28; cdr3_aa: CASSPLAGGWETQYF; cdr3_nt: TGTGCCAGCAGCCCCCTAGCGGGGGGATGGGAGACCCAGTACTTC
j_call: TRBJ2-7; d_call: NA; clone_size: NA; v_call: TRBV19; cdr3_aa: CASAGAYEQYF; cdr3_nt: TGTGCCAGTGCGGGGGCTTACGAGCAGTACTTC
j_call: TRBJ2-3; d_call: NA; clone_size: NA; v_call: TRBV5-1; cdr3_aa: CASSLDQGGADTQYF; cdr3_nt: TGCGCCAGCAGCTTGGACCAGGGAGGCGCAGATACGCAGTATTTT
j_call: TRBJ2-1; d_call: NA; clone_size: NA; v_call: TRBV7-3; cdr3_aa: CASSPRRSGNNEQFF; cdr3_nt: TGTGCCAGCAGCCCTCGCCGGTCGGGCAACAATGAGCAGTTCTTC
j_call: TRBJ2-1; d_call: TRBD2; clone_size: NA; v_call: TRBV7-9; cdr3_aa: CASGKGRELDNEQFF; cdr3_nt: TGTGCCAGCGGGAAGGGGAGGGAACTCGATAATGAGCAGTTCTTC
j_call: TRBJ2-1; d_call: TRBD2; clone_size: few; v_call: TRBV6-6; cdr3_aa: CASSRLASYNEQFF; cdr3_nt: TGTGCCAGCAGTAGACTAGCCTCCTACAATGAGCAGTTCTTC
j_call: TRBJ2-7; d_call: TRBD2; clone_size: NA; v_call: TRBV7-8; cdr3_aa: CASSVPPGLVFF; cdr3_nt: TGTGCCAGCAGCGTACCACCGGGACTAGTGTTCTTC
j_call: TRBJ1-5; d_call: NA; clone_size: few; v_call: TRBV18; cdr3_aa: CASSPRGDKNQPQHF; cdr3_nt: TGTGCCAGCTCACCACGCGGGGACAAGAATCAGCCCCAGCATTTT
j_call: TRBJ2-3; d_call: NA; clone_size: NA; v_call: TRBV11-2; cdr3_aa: CASTPFADTQYF; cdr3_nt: TGTGCCAGCACCCCGTTCGCAGATACGCAGTATTTT